This TCR beta chain was sequenced during a study of radiation and T cells in renal cell carcinoma. This sample's time point: baseline pretreatment blood. As to treatment: 15 Gy SBRT to primary tumor, nephrectomy 4 weeks later. Using immunoSEQ multiplex PCR, the repertoire was profiled, and TCRdb retains in-frame clones only, with some absent. Of about 130,000 clones detected, 70% to 90% appear once; the ten largest clones hold 9.5% to 15%. This CDR3 is built from 12 residues. V was trimmed by 5 bases and J by 7 bases, leaving 11 bases between them. Germline values: CDR1 SEHNR, CDR2 FQNEAQ (reference sequence).

This chain uses TRBV7-9 with TRBJ1-2, with D unclear. This specimen was blood, taken from a patient whose treatment included radiotherapy and nephrectomy. This TCR was recovered from a woman aged 50 to 60 with renal cell carcinoma. In DNA form, the CDR3 reads TGTGCCAGCAGCGACGGTGATGGTGGCTACACCTTC. Its translation is CASSDGDGGYTF.